This TCR beta chain was retrieved from a study of T-cell reconstitution after alpha-beta-depleted transplantation in children. Preparation of the TCRbeta library was carried out with unique molecular identifiers. In TCRdb, the PCR reads were re-called with MiXCR into one record per CDR3 protein. Altogether about a million distinct CDR3 sequences are present, about 30% being singletons, with the ten largest covering under 30%. This CDR3 contains 15 residues. From germline, CDR1 is DFQATT and CDR2 SNEGSKA (reference sequence). The ends were cut back, 0 bases at V and 6 bases at J, with 17 bases in the middle. This clonotype was observed a few times. The target antigen is unknown. General observations from the study: Reportedly, only several hundred clones from non-depleted graft cells drove alpha-beta T-cell counts at about two months.

The starting material was PBMCs, mostly from graft donor cells, obtained 360 days after TCRalphabeta/CD19-depleted stem cell transplant. The chain combines TRBV20-1 with TRBJ1-1, with D uncertain. This TCR was sampled from a boy younger than two who had a stem cell transplant for SCID, so the T cells may come from the graft donor. The CDR3: CSARDLRDPGAEAFF. For the CDR3, the DNA is TGCAGTGCTAGAGATCTTAGGGATCCCGGGGCTGAAGCTTTCTTT.